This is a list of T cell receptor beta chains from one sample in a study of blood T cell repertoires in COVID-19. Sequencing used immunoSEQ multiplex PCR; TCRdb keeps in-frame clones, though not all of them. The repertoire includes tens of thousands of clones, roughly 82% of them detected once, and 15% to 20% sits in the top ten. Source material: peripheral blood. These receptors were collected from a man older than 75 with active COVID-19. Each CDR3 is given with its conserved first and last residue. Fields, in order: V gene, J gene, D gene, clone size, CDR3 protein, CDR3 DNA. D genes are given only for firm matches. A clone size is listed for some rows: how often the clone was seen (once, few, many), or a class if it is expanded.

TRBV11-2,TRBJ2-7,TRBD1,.,CASSSRFGQGNEQYF,TGTGCCAGCAGCTCGAGATTTGGACAGGGGAACGAGCAGTACTTC
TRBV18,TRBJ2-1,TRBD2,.,CASSPPAGDEQFF,TGTGCCAGCTCACCACCGGCGGGAGATGAGCAGTTCTTC
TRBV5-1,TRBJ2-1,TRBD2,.,CASSSNLAGDNEQFF,TGCGCCAGCAGCTCCAATCTAGCGGGCGACAATGAGCAGTTCTTC
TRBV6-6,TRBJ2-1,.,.,CASSYGVEGEQFF,TGTGCCAGCAGTTACGGAGTCGAGGGTGAGCAGTTCTTC
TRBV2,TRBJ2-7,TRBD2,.,CASSDFSGSSYEQYF,TGTGCCAGCAGTGATTTTAGCGGGAGCTCCTACGAGCAGTACTTC
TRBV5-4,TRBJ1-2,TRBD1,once,CASSQDREYGYTF,TGTGCCAGCAGCCAGGACAGGGAATATGGCTACACCTTC
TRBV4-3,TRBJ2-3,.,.,CASSQDIRYTDTQYF,TGCGCCAGCAGCCAAGATATCCGGTACACAGATACGCAGTATTTT
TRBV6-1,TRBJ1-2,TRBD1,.,CASSDRTGLFLNYGYTF,TGTGCCAGCAGTGATAGGACAGGACTATTCTTAAACTATGGCTACACCTTC
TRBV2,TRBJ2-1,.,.,CASSELVGGAGKFF,TGTGCCAGCAGTGAATTGGTGGGGGGGGCCGGGAAGTTCTTC
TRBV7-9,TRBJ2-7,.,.,CASSLGQGQVKGYEQYF,TGTGCCAGCAGCTTAGGTCAGGGGCAGGTTAAGGGCTACGAGCAGTACTTC
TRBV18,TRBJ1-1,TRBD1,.,CASSPGTGAYTEAFF,TGTGCCAGCTCACCAGGGACAGGGGCTTACACTGAAGCTTTCTTT
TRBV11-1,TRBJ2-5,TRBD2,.,CASSLAESAGVGTQYF,TGTGCCAGCAGCTTAGCGGAGTCAGCGGGAGTTGGGACCCAGTACTTC
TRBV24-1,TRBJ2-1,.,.,CATSPSPGVGEQFF,TGTGCCACCAGTCCCTCCCCAGGGGTTGGTGAGCAGTTCTTC
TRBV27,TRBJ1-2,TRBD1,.,CASSLQPTGWDGYTF,TGTGCCAGCAGTTTGCAACCGACAGGGTGGGATGGCTACACCTTC
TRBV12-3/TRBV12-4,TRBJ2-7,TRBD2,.,CASSFAGVNEQYF,TGTGCCAGCAGTTTCGCGGGGGTGAACGAGCAGTACTTC
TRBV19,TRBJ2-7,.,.,CASSMTEGRAYEQYF,TGTGCCAGTAGTATGACAGAAGGACGGGCCTACGAGCAGTACTTC
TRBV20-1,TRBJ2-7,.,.,CSARDLYEQYF,TGCAGTGCTAGAGATCTGTACGAGCAGTACTTC
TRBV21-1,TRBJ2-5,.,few,CASSTILRDRAQETQYF,TGTGCCAGCAGCACCATTCTCCGGGACAGAGCCCAAGAGACCCAGTACTTC
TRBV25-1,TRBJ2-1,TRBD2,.,CACERAGANEQFF,TGTGCCTGCGAGCGAGCGGGAGCAAATGAGCAGTTCTTC
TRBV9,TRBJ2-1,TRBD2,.,CASSVSGGTYNEQFF,TGTGCCAGCAGCGTCAGCGGGGGGACCTACAATGAGCAGTTCTTC
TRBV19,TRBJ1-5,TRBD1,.,CASSTPDRAGQPQHF,TGTGCCAGTAGTACGCCCGACAGGGCTGGGCAGCCCCAGCATTTT
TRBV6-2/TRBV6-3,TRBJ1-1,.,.,CASSYSGRRSTEAFF,TGTGCCAGCAGTTATTCAGGGCGAAGGAGCACTGAAGCTTTCTTT
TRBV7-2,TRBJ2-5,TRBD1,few,CASSWGQSRGETQYF,TGTGCCAGCAGCTGGGGACAGTCCCGTGGGGAGACCCAGTACTTC
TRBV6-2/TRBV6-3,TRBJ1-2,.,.,CASSYSRYGYTF,TGTGCCAGCAGTTACTCGCGGTATGGCTACACCTTC
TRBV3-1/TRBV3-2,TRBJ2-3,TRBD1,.,CASSQTGTGRSTDTQYF,TGTGCCAGCAGCCAAACCGGGACAGGGAGAAGCACAGATACGCAGTATTTT
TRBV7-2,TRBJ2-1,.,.,CASNEASYNEQFF,TGTGCCAGCAACGAGGCTTCCTACAATGAGCAGTTCTTC
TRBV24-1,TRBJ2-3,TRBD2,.,CATSDNAVTSGSTDTQYF,TGTGCCACCAGTGATAACGCCGTGACTAGCGGGAGCACAGATACGCAGTATTTT